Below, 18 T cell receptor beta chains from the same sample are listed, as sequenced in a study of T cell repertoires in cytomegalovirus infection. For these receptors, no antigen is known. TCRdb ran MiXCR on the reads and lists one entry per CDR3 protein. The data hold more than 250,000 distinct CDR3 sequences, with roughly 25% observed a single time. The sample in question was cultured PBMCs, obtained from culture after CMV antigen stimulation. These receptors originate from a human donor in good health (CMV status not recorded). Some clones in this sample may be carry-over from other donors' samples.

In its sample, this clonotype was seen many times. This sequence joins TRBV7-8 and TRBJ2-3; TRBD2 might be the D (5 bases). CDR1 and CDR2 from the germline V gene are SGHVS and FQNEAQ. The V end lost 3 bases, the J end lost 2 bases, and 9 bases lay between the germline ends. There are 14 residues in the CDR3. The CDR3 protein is CASSFSANTDTQYF. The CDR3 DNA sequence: TGTGCCAGCAGCTTTAGCGCAAACACAGATACGCAGTATTTT.

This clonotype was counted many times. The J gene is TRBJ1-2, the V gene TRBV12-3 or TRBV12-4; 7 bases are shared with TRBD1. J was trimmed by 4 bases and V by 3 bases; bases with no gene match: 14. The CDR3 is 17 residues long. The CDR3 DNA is TGTGCCAGCAGTTTCACCGGGGGGTCCGGGACAGCCTATGGCTACACCTTC. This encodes CASSFTGGSGTAYGYTF.

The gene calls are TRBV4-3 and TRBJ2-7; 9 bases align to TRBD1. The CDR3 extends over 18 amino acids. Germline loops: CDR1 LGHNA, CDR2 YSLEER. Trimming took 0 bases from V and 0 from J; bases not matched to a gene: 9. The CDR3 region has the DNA TGCGCCAGCAGCCAAGATGGGACAGGGTACGGGGGCTCCTACGAGCAGTACTTC. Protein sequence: CASSQDGTGYGGSYEQYF.

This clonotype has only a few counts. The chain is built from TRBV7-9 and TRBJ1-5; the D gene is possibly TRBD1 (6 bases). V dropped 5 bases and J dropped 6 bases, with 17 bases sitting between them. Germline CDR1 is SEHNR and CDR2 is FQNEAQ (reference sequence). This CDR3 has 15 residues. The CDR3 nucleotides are TGTGCCAGCAGCACACAAGCGGGGGCGGCTCAGCCCCAGCATTTT. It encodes CASSTQAGAAQPQHF.

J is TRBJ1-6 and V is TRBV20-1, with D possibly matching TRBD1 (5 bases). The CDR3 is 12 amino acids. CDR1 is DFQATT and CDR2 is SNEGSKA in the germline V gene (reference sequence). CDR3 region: CSVGTGNSPLHF. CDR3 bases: TGCAGCGTGGGGACTGGAAATTCACCCCTCCACTTT.

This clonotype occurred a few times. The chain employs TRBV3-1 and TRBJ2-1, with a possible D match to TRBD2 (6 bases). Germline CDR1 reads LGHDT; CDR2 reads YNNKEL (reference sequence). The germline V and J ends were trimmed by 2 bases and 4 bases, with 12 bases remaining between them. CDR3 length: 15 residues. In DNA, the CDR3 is TGTGCCAGCAGCCAAAGGAGGGGCCAGTACAATGAGCAGTTCTTC. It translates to CASSQRRGQYNEQFF.

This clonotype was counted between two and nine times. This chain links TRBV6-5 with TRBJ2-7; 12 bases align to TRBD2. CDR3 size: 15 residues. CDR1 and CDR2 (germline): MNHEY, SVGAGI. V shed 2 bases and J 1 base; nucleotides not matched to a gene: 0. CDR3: CASSYLAGGSYEQYV. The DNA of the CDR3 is TGTGCCAGCAGTTACCTAGCGGGAGGGTCCTACGAGCAGTACGTC.

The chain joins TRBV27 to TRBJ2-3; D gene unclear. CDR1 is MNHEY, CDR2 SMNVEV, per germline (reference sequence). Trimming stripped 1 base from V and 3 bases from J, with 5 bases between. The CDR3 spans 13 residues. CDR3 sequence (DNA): TGTGCCAGCAGTTTATTTTATACAGATACGCAGTATTTT. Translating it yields CASSLFYTDTQYF.

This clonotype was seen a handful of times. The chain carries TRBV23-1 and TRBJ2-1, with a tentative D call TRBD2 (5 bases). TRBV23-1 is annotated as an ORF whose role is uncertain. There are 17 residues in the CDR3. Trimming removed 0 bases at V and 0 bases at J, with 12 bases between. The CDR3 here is CASSQSNPGISYNEQFF. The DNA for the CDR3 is TGCGCCAGCAGTCAATCAAATCCGGGGATCTCCTACAATGAGCAGTTCTTC.

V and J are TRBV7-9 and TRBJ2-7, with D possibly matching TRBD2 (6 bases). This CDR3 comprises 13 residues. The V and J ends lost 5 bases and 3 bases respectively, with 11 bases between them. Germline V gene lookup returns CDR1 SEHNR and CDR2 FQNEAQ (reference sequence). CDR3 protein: CASSRGLRYEQYF. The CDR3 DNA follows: TGTGCCAGCAGCCGGGGACTCCGCTACGAGCAGTACTTC.

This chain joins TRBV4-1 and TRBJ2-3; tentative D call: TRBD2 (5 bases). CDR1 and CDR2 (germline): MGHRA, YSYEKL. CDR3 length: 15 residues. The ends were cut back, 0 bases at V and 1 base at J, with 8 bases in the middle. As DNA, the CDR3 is TGCGCCAGCAGCCAAGAGGAGAGGGGCACAGATACGCAGTATTTT. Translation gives CASSQEERGTDTQYF.

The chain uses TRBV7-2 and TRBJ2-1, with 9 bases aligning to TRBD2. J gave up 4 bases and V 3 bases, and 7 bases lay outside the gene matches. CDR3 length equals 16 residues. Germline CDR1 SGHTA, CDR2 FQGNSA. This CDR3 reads CASSFSGSVWYNEQFF. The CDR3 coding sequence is TGTGCCAGCAGCTTTAGCGGGAGCGTCTGGTACAATGAGCAGTTCTTC.

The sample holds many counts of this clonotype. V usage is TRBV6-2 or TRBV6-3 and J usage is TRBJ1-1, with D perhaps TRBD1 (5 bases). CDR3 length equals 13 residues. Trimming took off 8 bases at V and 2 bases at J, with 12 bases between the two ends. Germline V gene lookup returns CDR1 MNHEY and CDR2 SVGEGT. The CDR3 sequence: CASLRGVNTEAFF. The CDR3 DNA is TGTGCCAGCCTGAGGGGTGTAAACACTGAAGCTTTCTTT.

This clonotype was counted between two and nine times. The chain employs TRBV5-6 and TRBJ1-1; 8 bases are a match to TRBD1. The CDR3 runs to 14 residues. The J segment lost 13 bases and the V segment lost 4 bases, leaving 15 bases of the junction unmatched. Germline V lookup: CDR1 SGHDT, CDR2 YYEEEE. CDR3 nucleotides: TGTGCCAGCAGCACCGTGACAGGGGACTGGGGTGGTTTCTTT. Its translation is CASSTVTGDWGGFF.

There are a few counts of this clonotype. The CDR3 nucleotides read TGTGCCACCAGAGAGGGGGCCGGGGAGCTGTTTTTT. Its translation: CATREGAGELFF. V and J are TRBV6-2 or TRBV6-3 and TRBJ2-2; a weak D match, TRBD1 (6 bases). V was trimmed by 10 bases and J by 6 bases, leaving 12 bases between them. The length of the CDR3 is 12 residues. The germline CDR1 and CDR2 sequences are MNHEY and SVGEGT.

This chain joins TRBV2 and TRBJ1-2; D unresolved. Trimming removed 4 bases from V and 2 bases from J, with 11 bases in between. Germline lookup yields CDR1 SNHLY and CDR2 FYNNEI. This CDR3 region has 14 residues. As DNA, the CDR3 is TGTGCCAGCAGTGCGACCCTCGGGAACTATGGCTACACCTTC. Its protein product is CASSATLGNYGYTF.

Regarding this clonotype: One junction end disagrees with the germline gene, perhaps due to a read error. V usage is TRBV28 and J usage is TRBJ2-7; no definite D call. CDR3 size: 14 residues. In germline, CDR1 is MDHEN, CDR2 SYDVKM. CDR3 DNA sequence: TGTGCCAGCAGCGCCGTTCAGGCGAACTACGAGCAGTGCTTC. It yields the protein CASSAVQANYEQCF. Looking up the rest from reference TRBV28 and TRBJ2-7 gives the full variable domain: DVKVTQSSRYLVKRTGEKVFLECVQDMDHENMFWYRQDPGLGLRLIYFSYDVKMKEKGDIPEGYSVSREKKERFSLILESASTNQTSMYLCASSAVQANYEQCFGPGTRLTVT.

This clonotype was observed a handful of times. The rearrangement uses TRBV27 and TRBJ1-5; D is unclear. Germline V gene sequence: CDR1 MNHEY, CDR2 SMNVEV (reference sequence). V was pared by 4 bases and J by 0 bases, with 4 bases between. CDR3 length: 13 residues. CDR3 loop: CASSSASNQPQHF. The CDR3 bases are TGTGCCAGCAGTTCGGCTAGCAATCAGCCCCAGCATTTT.